This is a list of T cell receptor beta chains from one sample in a study of regulatory dendritic cells for organ transplantation. Using immunoSEQ multiplex PCR, the repertoire was profiled, and TCRdb retains in-frame clones only, with some absent. The table has 9,500 to 15,000 clones, 70% to 80% seen once. For these TCRs, the target antigens are not known. Sequences were obtained from naive CD4+ T cells from blood cultured with regulatory dendritic cells. The receptors here all came from a human donor in good health. The CDR3 runs from the conserved cysteine through the conserved F or W. The D gene is left open where the match is weak. The size entry is marked missing in some rows and otherwise reads once, few, many or a size class.

D gene: .
J gene: TRBJ2-5
clone size: .
V gene: TRBV2
CDR3 DNA: TGTGCCAGCGGGGGCTACGGGGCCGAGGAGACCCAGTACTTC
CDR3 protein: CASGGYGAEETQYF

D gene: TRBD2
J gene: TRBJ2-7
clone size: once
V gene: TRBV4-3
CDR3 DNA: TGCGCCAGCAGCCAGGGAGCGGGGGACCTCTACGAGCAGTACTTC
CDR3 protein: CASSQGAGDLYEQYF

D gene: .
J gene: TRBJ2-7
clone size: .
V gene: TRBV6-5
CDR3 DNA: TGTGCCAGCAGTGCCCCTAAAGGGGCAGGATGGGAGCAGTACTTC
CDR3 protein: CASSAPKGAGWEQYF

D gene: TRBD2
J gene: TRBJ2-7
clone size: few
V gene: TRBV6-1
CDR3 DNA: TGTGCCAGCAGTGACGAGATAGCGGGTGGAGACGAGCAGTACTTC
CDR3 protein: CASSDEIAGGDEQYF

D gene: .
J gene: TRBJ1-4
clone size: .
V gene: TRBV15
CDR3 DNA: TGTGCCACCAGCAGAGGCGATGGAGGGGAAAAACTGTTTTTT
CDR3 protein: CATSRGDGGEKLFF

D gene: .
J gene: TRBJ1-5
clone size: .
V gene: TRBV21-1
CDR3 DNA: TGTGCCAGCAGCAAAGCAGAGGATAGCAATCAGCCCCAGCATTTT
CDR3 protein: CASSKAEDSNQPQHF

D gene: .
J gene: TRBJ2-3
clone size: .
V gene: TRBV10-1
CDR3 DNA: TGCGCCAGCAGTGAGTCAACAGGGGAGGGCACAGATACGCAGTATTTT
CDR3 protein: CASSESTGEGTDTQYF

D gene: TRBD1
J gene: TRBJ1-1
clone size: .
V gene: TRBV19
CDR3 DNA: TGTGCCAGTAGTCCGAGGGACAGGGTCCAAATGAACACTGAAGCTTTCTTT
CDR3 protein: CASSPRDRVQMNTEAFF

D gene: .
J gene: TRBJ2-7
clone size: .
V gene: TRBV6-4
CDR3 DNA: TGTGCCAGCAGTGAGGGGCGACAGACGGAGCAGTACTTC
CDR3 protein: CASSEGRQTEQYF

D gene: TRBD1
J gene: TRBJ1-2
clone size: .
V gene: TRBV4-3
CDR3 DNA: TGCGCCAGCAGCCAGGACAGGGGGCGCGCCTATGGCTACACCTTC
CDR3 protein: CASSQDRGRAYGYTF

D gene: .
J gene: TRBJ2-2
clone size: .
V gene: TRBV7-2
CDR3 DNA: TGTGCCAGCGGCTGGAGGGGACTGGACACCGGGGAGCTGTTTTTT
CDR3 protein: CASGWRGLDTGELFF

D gene: TRBD1
J gene: TRBJ2-1
clone size: .
V gene: TRBV7-6
CDR3 DNA: TGTGCCAGCAGCTCATACTACCGGGACAGGGGGCGGGGTAGCTCCTACAATGAGCAGTTCTTC
CDR3 protein: CASSSYYRDRGRGSSYNEQFF